This is a list of T cell receptor beta chains from one sample in a study of control samples from healthy donors and cancer patients. Measured with immunoSEQ multiplex PCR; TCRdb has only the in-frame clones, and not every one. The sample has about 83,000 clones, 91% seen once; the top ten hold around 17%. Sequencing was carried out using blood. These receptors were collected from a man aged 45-60 years in good health. Each CDR3 is given with its conserved first and last residue. A D gene is named only where the DNA matches it firmly. A clone size is listed for some rows: how often the clone was seen (once, few, many), or a class if it is expanded.

CDR3 length	V gene	clone size	J gene	D gene	CDR3 protein	CDR3 DNA
15	TRBV25-1	-	TRBJ1-5	-	CASSDPQRAEEPQHF	TGTGCCAGCAGTGACCCCCAAAGGGCGGAAGAGCCCCAGCATTTT
14	TRBV6-2/TRBV6-3	few	TRBJ1-2	TRBD1	CASSYSWDSYGYTF	TGTGCCAGCAGTTACTCGTGGGACAGCTATGGCTACACCTTC
15	TRBV5-1	-	TRBJ2-2	-	CASSFGATNTGELFF	TGCGCCAGCAGCTTTGGGGCTACGAACACCGGGGAGCTGTTTTTT
14	TRBV5-1	-	TRBJ2-5	TRBD1	CASSPGQAQETQYF	TGCGCCAGCAGCCCGGGACAGGCCCAAGAGACCCAGTACTTC
16	TRBV19	-	TRBJ1-2	-	CASSIDFSTGFYGYTF	TGTGCCAGTAGTATAGATTTCAGTACAGGATTCTATGGCTACACCTTC
17	TRBV14	-	TRBJ1-3	-	CASSPRGYASSGNTIYF	TGTGCCAGCAGCCCTCGAGGATACGCAAGCTCTGGAAACACCATATATTTT
12	TRBV7-9	-	TRBJ1-1	-	CASSLAPTEAFF	TGTGCCAGCAGCTTAGCGCCCACTGAAGCTTTCTTT
14	TRBV10-1	-	TRBJ2-3	-	CASRLAGGADTQYF	TGCGCCAGCAGGCTCGCAGGGGGGGCAGATACGCAGTATTTT
15	TRBV6-4	once	TRBJ1-2	TRBD1	CASSDKTGNNYGYTF	TGTGCCAGCAGTGACAAGACAGGGAACAACTATGGCTACACCTTC
13	TRBV2	-	TRBJ1-1	TRBD1	CASGGRGRTEAFF	TGTGCCAGCGGAGGCAGGGGGAGGACTGAAGCTTTCTTT
13	TRBV27	-	TRBJ2-7	TRBD1	CASRGQGAYEQYF	TGTGCCAGCAGGGGACAGGGGGCCTACGAGCAGTACTTC
16	TRBV30	-	TRBJ1-2	TRBD1	CATRGTGNRINYGYTF	TGTGCCACCCGGGGGACAGGGAATAGAATCAACTATGGCTACACCTTC
9	TRBV29-1	-	TRBJ1-2	-	CSVDSGYTF	TGCAGCGTCGACAGTGGCTACACCTTC
15	TRBV2	-	TRBJ1-6	-	CASSETGLGNSPLHF	TGTGCCAGCAGTGAGACGGGCCTAGGGAATTCACCCCTCCACTTT
13	TRBV19	once	TRBJ2-1	-	CASSIALSNEQFF	TGTGCCAGTAGTATAGCCCTAAGCAATGAGCAGTTCTTC
13	TRBV11-2	-	TRBJ1-2	-	CASSLSVGFGYTF	TGTGCCAGCAGCTTATCGGTAGGGTTCGGCTACACCTTC
15	TRBV11-1	-	TRBJ2-7	-	CASSVQMGRRTEQYF	TGTGCCAGCAGCGTTCAGATGGGCAGGAGAACCGAGCAGTACTTC
15	TRBV15	-	TRBJ1-3	-	CATSRDGFSGNTIYF	TGTGCCACCAGCAGAGACGGTTTCTCTGGAAACACCATATATTTT
17	TRBV5-1	-	TRBJ2-1	-	CASSLFSANKHNNEQFF	TGCGCCAGCAGCTTGTTCTCAGCTAACAAGCACAACAATGAGCAGTTCTTC